This T cell receptor (beta chain) is from a study of blood T cells in healthy people across ages. General study points: A roughly linear age-dependent decrease characterized TCR beta diversity per million T cells. The lack of PBMC sorting stopped any conclusive naive versus antigen-experienced comparison. There were more naive CD4+ cells and higher diversity in long-lived donors than in aged donors.

For the second PCR, which ran for about 6 to 12 cycles, a sample-barcoded 5' primer and a J-beta primer mix were used. Each CDR3 protein is one row after TCRdb ran MiXCR on the 5' RACE reads. This table holds fewer than 1,200,000 distinct CDR3 sequences, around 25% found once. The sample holds a few counts of this clonotype. No antigen is known for it. One end of the junction does not line up with germline, which may come from a read error. Each sample had at least 6.5 million PBMCs isolated. These data were also filed under a second study, of T cells of mothers and their children.

This clonotype originated in a girl aged 2 to 9 in good health. The sample taken for sequencing was blood.

For the CDR3, the DNA is TGCACCGCCGGGACGGCGAATACCGGGGAGCTGTTTTTT. Protein: CTAGTANTGELFF. The chain carries TRBV29-1 and TRBJ2-2, with D perhaps assigned TRBD1 or TRBD2 (5 bases each). This CDR3 is 13 amino acids long. Germline CDR1 is SQVTM and CDR2 is ANQGSEA.